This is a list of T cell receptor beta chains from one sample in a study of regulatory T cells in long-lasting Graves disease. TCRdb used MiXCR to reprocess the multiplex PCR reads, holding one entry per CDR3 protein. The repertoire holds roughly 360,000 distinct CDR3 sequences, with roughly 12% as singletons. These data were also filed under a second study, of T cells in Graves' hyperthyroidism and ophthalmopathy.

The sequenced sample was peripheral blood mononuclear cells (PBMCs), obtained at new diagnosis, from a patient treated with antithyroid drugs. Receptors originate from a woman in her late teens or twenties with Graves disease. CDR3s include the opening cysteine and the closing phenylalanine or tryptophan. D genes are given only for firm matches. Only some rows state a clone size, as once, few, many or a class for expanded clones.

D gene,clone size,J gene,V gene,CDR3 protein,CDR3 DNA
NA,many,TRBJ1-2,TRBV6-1,CASSIGRMLNYGYTF,TGTGCCAGCAGCATTGGACGGATGCTCAACTATGGCTACACCTTC
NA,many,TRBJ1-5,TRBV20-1,CSARSHRDYQPQHF,TGCAGTGCTAGATCCCACAGGGATTATCAGCCCCAGCATTTT
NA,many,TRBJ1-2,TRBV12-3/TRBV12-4,CASSLGRAPNYGYTF,TGTGCCAGCAGTTTGGGGCGGGCCCCGAACTATGGCTACACCTTC
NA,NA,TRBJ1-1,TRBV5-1,CASSFGTGILNTEAFF,TGCGCCAGCAGCTTCGGGACGGGGATTTTGAACACTGAAGCTTTCTTT
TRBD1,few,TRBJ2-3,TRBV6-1,CASRRWVGTGVRDTQYF,TGTGCCAGCAGGCGCTGGGTCGGGACAGGGGTTAGGGATACGCAGTATTTT
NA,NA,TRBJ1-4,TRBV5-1,CASSLSLGEKLFF,TGCGCCAGCAGCTTGTCCCTGGGGGAAAAACTGTTTTTT
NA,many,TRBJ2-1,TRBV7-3,CASSTTWGDNEQFF,TGTGCCAGCAGCACCACATGGGGCGATAATGAGCAGTTCTTC
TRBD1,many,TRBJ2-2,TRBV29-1,CSVDRTGNTGELFF,TGCAGCGTTGATAGGACAGGGAACACCGGGGAGCTGTTTTTT
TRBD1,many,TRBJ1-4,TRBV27,CASRPGTGGGTSEKLFF,TGTGCCAGCAGGCCCGGGACAGGAGGAGGGACAAGTGAAAAACTGTTTTTT
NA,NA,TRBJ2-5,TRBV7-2,CASSLEAVQETQYF,TGTGCCAGCAGCTTAGAAGCGGTACAAGAGACCCAGTACTTC
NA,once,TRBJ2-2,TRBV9,CASSPQTLLNTGELFF,TGTGCCAGCAGCCCACAGACTCTTTTGAACACCGGGGAGCTGTTTTTT
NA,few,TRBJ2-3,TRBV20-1,CSAQVPGGPSTDTQYF,TGCAGTGCTCAAGTGCCCGGGGGCCCTAGCACAGATACGCAGTATTTT
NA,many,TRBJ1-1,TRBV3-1,CASSQVGSNTEAFF,TGTGCCAGCAGCCAAGTAGGTTCGAACACTGAAGCTTTCTTT
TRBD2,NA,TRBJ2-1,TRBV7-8,CASSLAGLAGAEQFF,TGTGCCAGCAGCTTAGCTGGACTAGCGGGAGCTGAGCAGTTCTTC
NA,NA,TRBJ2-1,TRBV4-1,CASSQDHSWPYNEQFF,TGCGCCAGCAGCCAAGATCACTCCTGGCCCTACAATGAGCAGTTCTTC
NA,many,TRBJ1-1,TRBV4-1,CASSLNQGREEAFF,TGCGCCAGCAGCCTAAATCAGGGTAGAGAAGAAGCTTTCTTT
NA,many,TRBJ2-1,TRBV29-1,CSVEEGVGVF,TGCAGCGTTGAAGAAGGGGTTGGTGTCTTC
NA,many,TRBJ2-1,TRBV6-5,CASSFRGVYYNEQFF,TGTGCCAGCAGTTTCAGGGGGGTGTACTACAATGAGCAGTTCTTC
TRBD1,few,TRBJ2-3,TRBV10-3,CAISGTGGVTDTQYF,TGTGCCATCAGTGGGACAGGGGGCGTCACAGATACGCAGTATTTT
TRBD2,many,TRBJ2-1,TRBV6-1,CASWRLAGDEQFF,TGTGCCAGCTGGAGACTAGCGGGAGACGAGCAGTTCTTC
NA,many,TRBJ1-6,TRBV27,CASSLSRHSNSPLHF,TGTGCCAGCAGTTTATCGCGGCATTCTAATTCACCCCTCCACTTT
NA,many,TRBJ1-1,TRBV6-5,CASSYGRWGTEAFF,TGTGCCAGCAGTTACGGCAGATGGGGCACTGAAGCTTTCTTT
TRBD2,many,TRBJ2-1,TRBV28,CASSDPGLAMAGEQFF,TGTGCCAGCAGTGATCCCGGACTAGCGATGGCTGGGGAGCAGTTCTTC
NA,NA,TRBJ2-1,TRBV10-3,CAISEMSGSEQFF,TGTGCCATCAGTGAAATGTCCGGGAGTGAGCAGTTCTTC
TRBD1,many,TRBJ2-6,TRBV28,CASSTTGAAGANVLTF,TGTGCCAGCAGTACTACAGGGGCGGCTGGGGCCAACGTCCTGACTTTC
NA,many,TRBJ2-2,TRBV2,CAGGRGANTGELFF,TGTGCCGGCGGCAGGGGGGCGAACACCGGGGAGCTGTTTTTT
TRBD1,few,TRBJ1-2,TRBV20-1,CSARDWDRGSYGYTF,TGCAGTGCTAGAGATTGGGACAGGGGTTCGTATGGCTACACCTTC
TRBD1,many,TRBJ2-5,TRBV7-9,CASSLRQGNQETQYF,TGTGCCAGCAGCCTTCGACAGGGGAACCAAGAGACCCAGTACTTC
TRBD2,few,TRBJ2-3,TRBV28,CASNRPVRLAALRGTDTQYF,TGTGCCAGCAACAGACCCGTCCGGCTAGCGGCCTTGAGAGGGACAGATACGCAGTATTTT
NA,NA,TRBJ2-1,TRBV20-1,CSASDSAGAGAYNEQFF,TGCAGTGCTAGCGACTCGGCAGGGGCCGGCGCCTACAATGAGCAGTTCTTC
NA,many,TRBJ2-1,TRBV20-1,CSARLLGTDPYNEQFF,TGCAGTGCTAGGTTACTCGGGACGGATCCCTACAATGAGCAGTTCTTC
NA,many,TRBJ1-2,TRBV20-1,CSAPWDGKVYGYTF,TGCAGTGCCCCATGGGACGGCAAGGTCTATGGCTACACCTTC
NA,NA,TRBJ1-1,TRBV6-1,CASTEGRRRAGDTEAFF,TGTGCCAGCACCGAAGGGAGACGCCGCGCAGGTGACACTGAAGCTTTCTTT
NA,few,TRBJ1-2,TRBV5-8,CASSLGRLGYTF,TGTGCCAGCAGCCTAGGACGTTTGGGCTACACCTTC
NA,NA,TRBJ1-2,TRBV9,CASSVDLGHYGYTF,TGTGCCAGCAGCGTAGACCTGGGGCACTATGGCTACACCTTC
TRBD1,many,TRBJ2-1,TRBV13,CASSLPGTVNEQFF,TGTGCCAGCAGCTTACCCGGGACAGTCAATGAGCAGTTCTTC